This TCR beta chain was recovered during a study of T-cell reconstitution after alpha-beta-depleted transplantation in children. Using unique molecular identifiers, the investigators prepared the TCRbeta library. TCRdb re-analysed the PCR reads in MiXCR, keeping a single row per CDR3 protein. The sample contains about 440,000 distinct CDR3 sequences, 43% of which appear only once. Study-wide findings and caveats: From surviving recipient T cells and thymic progenitors came the high day-60 TCRbeta diversity observed in some patients. T-cell numbers and diversity, one year after transplant, stemmed largely from T cells that were newly produced.

The V end was cut by 4 bases, the J end by 6 bases, with 12 bases between. This CDR3 comprises 13 residues. Germline CDR1 and CDR2: SGHRS and YFSETQ. This clonotype was seen a handful of times. The antigen remains undetermined. The chain combines TRBV5-1 with TRBJ2-3; perhaps TRBD1 as D (5 bases). The sequence came from a girl aged 2 to 9 with aplastic anemia, due to receive a stem cell transplant. The sequencing used PBMCs, collected before TCRalphabeta/CD19-depleted stem cell transplant. The CDR3 reads CASSGAPSDTQYF. DNA for the CDR3: TGCGCCAGCAGCGGGGCCCCGTCGGATACGCAGTATTTT. Variable domain in full (rest from reference TRBV5-1 and TRBJ2-3): KAGVTQTPRYLIKTRGQQVTLSCSPISGHRSVSWYQQTPGQGLQFLFEYFSETQRNKGNFPGRFSGRQFSNSRSEMNVSTLELGDSALYLCASSGAPSDTQYFGPGTRLTVL.